These T cell receptor beta chains were read from a single sample in a study of T cell responses to AZD1222 COVID-19 vaccine. TCRdb's table, derived via immunoSEQ multiplex PCR, lists solely in-frame clones and lacks some. The profile shows 150,000 to 200,000 clones, over 80% of them singletons. Here the sequenced sample was peripheral blood, taken on day 0 of AZD1222 vaccination. These receptors all come from an adult in good health. The conserved cysteine and the conserved F or W are not part of the CDR3 here.

V gene: TRBV19
CDR3 protein: ASLATTNEKLF

V gene: TRBV19
CDR3 protein: ASSPRTSGRATDTQY

V gene: TRBV7-9
CDR3 protein: ASSLDRSGNTIY

V gene: TRBV6-5
CDR3 protein: ASRQTGGWQKLF

V gene: TRBV6-5
CDR3 protein: ASSSPGHLNYGYT

V gene: TRBV6-6
CDR3 protein: ASSYNGRSGTEAF

V gene: TRBV19
CDR3 protein: ASSMGMNTEAF

V gene: TRBV9
CDR3 protein: ASSVAPHTEAF

V gene: TRBV28
CDR3 protein: ASSDRGGNNSPLH

V gene: TRBV2
CDR3 protein: ASSEGQGDTGELF

V gene: TRBV2
CDR3 protein: ASSGPSYRSGSSYNEQF

V gene: TRBV2
CDR3 protein: ASSEGDRVDYEQY

V gene: TRBV5-6
CDR3 protein: ASSSTGGEETQY

V gene: TRBV7-9
CDR3 protein: ASSFSSSAF

V gene: TRBV19
CDR3 protein: ASSISGGNTEAF

V gene: TRBV30
CDR3 protein: AWTIRGGYT

V gene: TRBV3-1/TRBV3-2
CDR3 protein: ASSPRQGGRTGELF

V gene: TRBV19
CDR3 protein: ASSIGERNTIY

V gene: TRBV5-4
CDR3 protein: ASSSNGGYTEAF

V gene: TRBV10-3
CDR3 protein: AISESGHSNQPQH

V gene: TRBV5-4
CDR3 protein: ASSFHGTENEQF

V gene: TRBV10-2
CDR3 protein: ASRHRGDTEAF

V gene: TRBV7-2
CDR3 protein: ASSLESGSYGYT

V gene: TRBV7-6
CDR3 protein: ASSLEAGGYNEQF

V gene: TRBV6-6
CDR3 protein: ASRRGGSKTFYGYT

V gene: TRBV28
CDR3 protein: ASSLGLNYGYT

V gene: TRBV2
CDR3 protein: ASSEDGDYEQY

V gene: TRBV25-1
CDR3 protein: ASSVGTGVYNSPLH

V gene: TRBV6-5
CDR3 protein: ASSYSTDHGYT

V gene: TRBV18
CDR3 protein: ASSPPGVYTEAF

V gene: TRBV5-1
CDR3 protein: ASSLAPGGSGGYTIY

V gene: TRBV7-2
CDR3 protein: ASSLELLTREQF

V gene: TRBV7-9
CDR3 protein: ASSLVLGAGVGYT

V gene: TRBV6-2/TRBV6-3
CDR3 protein: ASSSVGGTEAF

V gene: TRBV3-1/TRBV3-2
CDR3 protein: ASSQNFADRAYGYT

V gene: TRBV10-2
CDR3 protein: ASSEGTANTGELF

V gene: TRBV5-6
CDR3 protein: ASRRGGASLGELF

V gene: TRBV28
CDR3 protein: ASSSGTPGNTIY

V gene: TRBV6-5
CDR3 protein: ASSYSPDPPGEKLF

V gene: TRBV19
CDR3 protein: ATTGGNSPLH

V gene: TRBV10-2
CDR3 protein: ASSEVGRTEAF

V gene: TRBV5-4
CDR3 protein: ASSLSQETQY

V gene: TRBV19
CDR3 protein: ASSIQGERRDGYT

V gene: TRBV18
CDR3 protein: ASSPGGTLYEQY

V gene: TRBV4-1
CDR3 protein: ASSHPGGSWGRANTEAF

V gene: TRBV5-8
CDR3 protein: ASSYRQAIPYEQY

V gene: TRBV6-5
CDR3 protein: ASSLGAGEGNEQF

V gene: TRBV9
CDR3 protein: ASSEGYRAGGNTIY

V gene: TRBV5-1
CDR3 protein: ASSRTPRRDDNEQF

V gene: TRBV19
CDR3 protein: ASNKGSNTEAF

V gene: TRBV7-8
CDR3 protein: ASSPYRGERETQY

V gene: TRBV13
CDR3 protein: ASSPGTENTIY

V gene: TRBV5-1
CDR3 protein: ASSIQENEQF

V gene: TRBV11-2
CDR3 protein: ASSLRSGQPGNTIY

V gene: TRBV11-3
CDR3 protein: ASSPGTGDSGANVLT

V gene: TRBV2
CDR3 protein: ASNPGTGAYTEAF

V gene: TRBV5-5
CDR3 protein: ASSSSLFNEKLF

V gene: TRBV5-4
CDR3 protein: ASSFQGYGSGANVLT

V gene: TRBV12-3/TRBV12-4
CDR3 protein: ASSLAHKAF